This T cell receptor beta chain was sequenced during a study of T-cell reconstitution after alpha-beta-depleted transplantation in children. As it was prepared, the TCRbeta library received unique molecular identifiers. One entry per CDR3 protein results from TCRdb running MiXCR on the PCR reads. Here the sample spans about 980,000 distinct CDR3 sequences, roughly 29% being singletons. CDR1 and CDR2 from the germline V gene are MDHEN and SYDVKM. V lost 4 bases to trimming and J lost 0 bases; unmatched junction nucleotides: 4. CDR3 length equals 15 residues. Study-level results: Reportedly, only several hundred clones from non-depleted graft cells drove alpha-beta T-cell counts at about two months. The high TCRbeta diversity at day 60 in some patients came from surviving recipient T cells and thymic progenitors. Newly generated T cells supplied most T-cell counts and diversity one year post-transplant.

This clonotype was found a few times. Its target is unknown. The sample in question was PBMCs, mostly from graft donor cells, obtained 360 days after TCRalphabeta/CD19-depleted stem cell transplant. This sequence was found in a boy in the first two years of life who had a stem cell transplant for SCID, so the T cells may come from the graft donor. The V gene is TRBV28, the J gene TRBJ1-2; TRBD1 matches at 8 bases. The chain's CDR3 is CASSSQGAANYGYTF. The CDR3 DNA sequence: TGTGCCAGCAGTTCCCAGGGGGCAGCTAACTATGGCTACACCTTC.